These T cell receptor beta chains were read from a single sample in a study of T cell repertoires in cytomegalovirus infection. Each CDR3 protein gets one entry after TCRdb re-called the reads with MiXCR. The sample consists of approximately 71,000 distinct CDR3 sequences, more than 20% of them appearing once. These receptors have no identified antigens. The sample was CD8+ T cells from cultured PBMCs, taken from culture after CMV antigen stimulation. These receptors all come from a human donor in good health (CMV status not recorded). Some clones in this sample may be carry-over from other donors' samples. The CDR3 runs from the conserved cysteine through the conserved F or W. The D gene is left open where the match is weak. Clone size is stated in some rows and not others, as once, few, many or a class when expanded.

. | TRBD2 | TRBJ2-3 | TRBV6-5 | TGTGCCAGCAGTTACACCCGGACTAGCGGGGGGCAAACATGGGAAGATACGCAGTATTTT | CASSYTRTSGGQTWEDTQYF
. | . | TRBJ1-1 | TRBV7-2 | TGTGCCAGCGGAAGGGGCCCTGTTGGGGCTTTCTTT | CASGRGPVGAFF
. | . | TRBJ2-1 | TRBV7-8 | TGTGCCAGCAGCTTCGGCATCGGCTCCTACAATGAGCAGTTCTTC | CASSFGIGSYNEQFF
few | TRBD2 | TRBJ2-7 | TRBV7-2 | TGTGCCAGCAGCTTAGTGATAAGCGGGGGTCCCTACGAGCAGTACTTC | CASSLVISGGPYEQYF
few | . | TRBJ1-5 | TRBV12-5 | TGTGCTAGTGGTTTGAGTGGTCAGCCCCAGCATTTT | CASGLSGQPQHF
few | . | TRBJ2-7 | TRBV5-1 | TGCGCCTGCTTCCTGATAGAGGTCGAGCAGTACTTC | CACFLIEVEQYF
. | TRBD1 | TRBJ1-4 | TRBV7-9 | TGTGCCAGCAGCTTCTTACGACAGGGTTACGAAAAACTGTTTTTT | CASSFLRQGYEKLFF
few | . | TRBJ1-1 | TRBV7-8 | TGTGCCAGCAGCTTAGATCAGGGATTGAAGACTGAAGCTTTCTTT | CASSLDQGLKTEAFF
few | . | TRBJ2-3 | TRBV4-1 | TGCGCCAGCAGCCAAGAGACAGGCACAGATACGCAGTATTTT | CASSQETGTDTQYF
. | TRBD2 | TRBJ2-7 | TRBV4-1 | TGCGCCAGCAGCCTGACTAGCGGCCACGAGCAGTACTTC | CASSLTSGHEQYF
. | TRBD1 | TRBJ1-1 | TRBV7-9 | TGTGCCAGCAGCTTACCTGCGCCACGGGACAGCGCTTTCTTT | CASSLPAPRDSAFF
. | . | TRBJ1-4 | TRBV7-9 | TGTGCCAGCAGCTTAAATTATGAAAAACTGTTTTTT | CASSLNYEKLFF
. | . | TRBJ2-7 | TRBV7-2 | TGTGCCAGCAGCTTAACGACGGTACCTCGCTACGAGCAGTACTTC | CASSLTTVPRYEQYF
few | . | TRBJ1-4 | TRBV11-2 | TGTGCCAGCAGCCACCGACAGGACGCAACTAATGAAAAACTGTTTTTT | CASSHRQDATNEKLFF